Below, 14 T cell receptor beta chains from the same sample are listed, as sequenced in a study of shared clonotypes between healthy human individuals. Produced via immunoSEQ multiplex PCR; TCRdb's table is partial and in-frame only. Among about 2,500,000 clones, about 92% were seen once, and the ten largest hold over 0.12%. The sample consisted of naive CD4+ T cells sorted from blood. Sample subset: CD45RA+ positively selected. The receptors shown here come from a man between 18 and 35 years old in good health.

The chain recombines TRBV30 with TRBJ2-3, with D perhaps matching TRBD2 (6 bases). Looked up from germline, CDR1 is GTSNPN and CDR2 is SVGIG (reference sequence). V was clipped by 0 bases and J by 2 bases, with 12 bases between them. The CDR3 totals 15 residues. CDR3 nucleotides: TGTGCCTGGAGTGTAGGGAGCGGGCCCACAGATACGCAGTATTTT. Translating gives CAWSVGSGPTDTQYF.

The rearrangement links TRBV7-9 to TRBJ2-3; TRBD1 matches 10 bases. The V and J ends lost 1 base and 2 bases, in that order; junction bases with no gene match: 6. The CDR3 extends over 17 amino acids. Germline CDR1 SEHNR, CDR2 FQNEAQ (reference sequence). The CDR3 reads CASSLDGTGVNTDTQYF. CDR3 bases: TGTGCCAGCAGCTTAGACGGGACAGGGGTTAACACAGATACGCAGTATTTT.

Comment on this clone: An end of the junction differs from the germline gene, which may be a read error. The CDR3 spells CASSLAQEGGLNTEAFF. The CDR3 DNA sequence: TGTGCTAGCAGCTTAGCGCAGGAAGGGGGTCTGAACACTGAAGCTTTCTTT. J is TRBJ1-1 and V is TRBV7-7; a possible D gene is TRBD1 (6 bases). Germline CDR1 is SSHAT and CDR2 is FNYEAQ (reference sequence). CDR3 length equals 17 residues.

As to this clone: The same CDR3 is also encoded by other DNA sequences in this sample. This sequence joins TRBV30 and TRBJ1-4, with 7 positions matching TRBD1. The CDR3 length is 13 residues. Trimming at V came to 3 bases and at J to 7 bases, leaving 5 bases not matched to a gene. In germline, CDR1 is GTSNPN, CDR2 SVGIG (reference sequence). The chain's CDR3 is CAWSDRVGEKLFF. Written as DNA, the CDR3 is TGTGCCTGGAGCGACAGGGTGGGTGAAAAACTGTTTTTT.

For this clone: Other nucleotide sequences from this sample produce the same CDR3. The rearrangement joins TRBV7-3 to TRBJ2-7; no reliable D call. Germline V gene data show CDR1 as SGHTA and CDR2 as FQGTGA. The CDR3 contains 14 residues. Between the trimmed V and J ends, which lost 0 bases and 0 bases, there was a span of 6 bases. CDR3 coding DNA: TGTGCCAGCAGCTTAACCGCAGGCTCCTACGAGCAGTACTTC. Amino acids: CASSLTAGSYEQYF.

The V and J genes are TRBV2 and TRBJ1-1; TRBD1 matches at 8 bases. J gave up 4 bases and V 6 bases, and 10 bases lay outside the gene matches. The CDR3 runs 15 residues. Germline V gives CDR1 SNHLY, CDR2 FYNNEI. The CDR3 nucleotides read TGTGCCAGCAGGGGGGGACAGGCCAGCGGCACTGAAGCTTTCTTT. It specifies CASRGGQASGTEAFF.

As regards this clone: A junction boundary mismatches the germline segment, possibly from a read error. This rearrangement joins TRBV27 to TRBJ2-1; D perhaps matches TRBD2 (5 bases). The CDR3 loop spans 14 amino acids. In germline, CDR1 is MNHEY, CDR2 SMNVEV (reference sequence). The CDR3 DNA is TGTACCAGCAGCTTGGGGAGCTCCTACAATGAGCAGTTCTTC. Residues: CTSSLGSSYNEQFF.

CDR3 DNA sequence: TGCGCCAGCAGCTTGTTGGGACAGGGGTCGGACGAGCAGTACTTC. This codes for CASSLLGQGSDEQYF. The V call is TRBV5-1, the J call TRBJ2-7; TRBD1 matches 10 bases. Germline V gene sequence: CDR1 SGHRS, CDR2 YFSETQ. J lost 5 bases, V lost 1 base, and 6 bases had no gene match. The length of the CDR3 is 15 residues.

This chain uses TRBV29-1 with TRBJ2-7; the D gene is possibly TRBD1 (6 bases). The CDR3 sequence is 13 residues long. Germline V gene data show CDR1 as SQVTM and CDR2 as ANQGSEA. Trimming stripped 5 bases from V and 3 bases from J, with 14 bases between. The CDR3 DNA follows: TGCAGCGTTAACAGGGCCGGGTACTACGAGCAGTACTTC. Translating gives CSVNRAGYYEQYF.

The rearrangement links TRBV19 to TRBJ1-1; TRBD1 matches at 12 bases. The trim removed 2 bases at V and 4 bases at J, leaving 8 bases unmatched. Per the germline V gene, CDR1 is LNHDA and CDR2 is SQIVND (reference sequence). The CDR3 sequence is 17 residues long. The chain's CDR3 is CASSIRGQGAWGTEAFF. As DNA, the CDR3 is TGTGCCAGTAGTATAAGGGGACAGGGGGCGTGGGGCACTGAAGCTTTCTTT.

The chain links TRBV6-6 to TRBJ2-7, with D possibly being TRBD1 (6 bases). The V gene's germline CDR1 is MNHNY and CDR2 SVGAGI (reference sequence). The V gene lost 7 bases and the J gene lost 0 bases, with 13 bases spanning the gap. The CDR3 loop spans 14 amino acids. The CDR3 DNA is TGTGCCAGCAAGGACAGCACGAGCTCCTACGAGCAGTACTTC. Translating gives CASKDSTSSYEQYF.

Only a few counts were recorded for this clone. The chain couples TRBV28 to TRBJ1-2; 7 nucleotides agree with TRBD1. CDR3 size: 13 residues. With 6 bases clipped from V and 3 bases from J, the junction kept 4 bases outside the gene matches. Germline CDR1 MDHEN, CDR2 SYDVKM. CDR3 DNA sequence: TGTGCCAGCAGGCCCGGACAGGACTATGGCTACACCTTC. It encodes CASRPGQDYGYTF.

The chain's CDR3 is CASSQGEGDTQYF. CDR3 DNA: TGCGCCAGCAGCCAAGGGGAGGGAGATACGCAGTATTTT. The rearrangement links TRBV4-1 to TRBJ2-3; 7 bases match TRBD2. V lost 1 base to trimming and J lost 5 bases; unmatched junction nucleotides: 0. Germline CDR1 and CDR2: MGHRA and YSYEKL. The CDR3 runs 13 residues.

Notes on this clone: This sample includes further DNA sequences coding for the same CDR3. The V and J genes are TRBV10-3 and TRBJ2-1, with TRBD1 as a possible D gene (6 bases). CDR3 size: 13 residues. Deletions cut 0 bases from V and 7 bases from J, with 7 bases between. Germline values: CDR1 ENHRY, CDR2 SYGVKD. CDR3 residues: CAISESTGNEQFF. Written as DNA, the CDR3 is TGTGCCATCAGTGAGTCAACAGGGAATGAGCAGTTCTTC.